The rows below give T cell receptor beta chains drawn from one sample of a study of T cell responses to AZD1222 COVID-19 vaccine. The assay was immunoSEQ multiplex PCR, and TCRdb's table has in-frame clones only and misses some. The profile shows roughly 150,000 clones, 90% to 95% of them singletons. Material: peripheral blood, obtained 28 days after the second AZD1222 dose. These receptors were obtained from an adult who received the AZD1222 COVID-19 vaccine. Each CDR3 is given with its conserved first and last residue. A D gene is named only where the DNA matches it firmly. Clone size is given for some rows only: seen once, a few or many times, or a class if the clone is expanded.

J: TRBJ1-4; V: TRBV6-5; D: TRBD1; size: NA; CDR3: CASSYRSGTGNEKLFF; DNA: TGTGCCAGCAGTTACCGATCCGGGACAGGGAATGAAAAACTGTTTTTT
J: TRBJ1-1; V: TRBV3-1/TRBV3-2; D: NA; size: once; CDR3: CASSQDSYWTEAFF; DNA: TGTGCCAGCAGCCAGGATTCCTACTGGACTGAAGCTTTCTTT
J: TRBJ1-1; V: TRBV11-3; D: NA; size: NA; CDR3: CASSVSGNTEAFF; DNA: TGTGCCAGCAGCGTATCGGGGAACACTGAAGCTTTCTTT
J: TRBJ2-7; V: TRBV5-1; D: NA; size: NA; CDR3: CASSLTEGGVYEQYF; DNA: TGCGCCAGCAGCTTGACCGAAGGGGGTGTCTACGAGCAGTACTTC
J: TRBJ1-3; V: TRBV5-1; D: NA; size: NA; CDR3: CASSSFPLENGNTIYF; DNA: TGCGCCAGCAGTTCGTTTCCTCTGGAGAATGGAAACACCATATATTTT
J: TRBJ2-7; V: TRBV12-3/TRBV12-4; D: NA; size: NA; CDR3: CASSHDPVQYF; DNA: TGTGCCAGCAGTCACGACCCTGTACAGTACTTC
J: TRBJ1-6; V: TRBV7-8; D: NA; size: once; CDR3: CASSLQGWPYNSPLHF; DNA: TGTGCCAGCAGCTTACAGGGATGGCCCTATAATTCACCCCTCCACTTT
J: TRBJ1-1; V: TRBV7-9; D: NA; size: NA; CDR3: CASSLAGTGWDTEAFF; DNA: TGTGCCAGCAGCTTAGCAGGGACGGGCTGGGACACTGAAGCTTTCTTT
J: TRBJ2-7; V: TRBV9; D: NA; size: NA; CDR3: CASSPRATPSYEQYF; DNA: TGTGCCAGCAGCCCTCGGGCCACTCCCTCCTACGAGCAGTACTTC
J: TRBJ1-5; V: TRBV6-1; D: TRBD1; size: NA; CDR3: CASSESRGPYSNQPQHF; DNA: TGTGCCAGCAGTGAGAGCAGGGGGCCATATAGCAATCAGCCCCAGCATTTT
J: TRBJ1-2; V: TRBV13; D: TRBD1; size: NA; CDR3: CASSLRQGGYGYTF; DNA: TGTGCCAGCAGCTTAAGACAGGGGGGCTATGGCTACACCTTC
J: TRBJ2-1; V: TRBV6-5; D: TRBD1; size: NA; CDR3: CARQGANEQFF; DNA: TGTGCCAGGCAGGGGGCCAATGAGCAGTTCTTC
J: TRBJ2-1; V: TRBV11-2; D: NA; size: NA; CDR3: CASRGRTNRSSYNEQFF; DNA: TGTGCCAGCAGGGGTCGGACTAACAGGAGCTCCTACAATGAGCAGTTCTTC
J: TRBJ1-2; V: TRBV24-1; D: NA; size: NA; CDR3: CATSDGAGSGGYTF; DNA: TGTGCCACCAGTGACGGCGCAGGGTCGGGTGGCTACACCTTC
J: TRBJ1-1; V: TRBV5-1; D: TRBD1; size: NA; CDR3: CASSRPTGSDTEAFF; DNA: TGCGCCAGCAGCCGGCCGACAGGGTCTGACACTGAAGCTTTCTTT
J: TRBJ2-1; V: TRBV5-4; D: TRBD2; size: NA; CDR3: CASSPGLAGYTYNEQFF; DNA: TGTGCCAGCAGTCCTGGACTAGCGGGGTACACCTACAATGAGCAGTTCTTC
J: TRBJ1-1; V: TRBV4-1; D: NA; size: NA; CDR3: CASSQDQAGNTEAFF; DNA: TGCGCCAGCAGCCAAGATCAGGCAGGGAACACTGAAGCTTTCTTT
J: TRBJ1-3; V: TRBV27; D: NA; size: NA; CDR3: CASRVGRLGNTIYF; DNA: TGTGCCAGCAGGGTGGGACGCCTTGGAAACACCATATATTTT
J: TRBJ1-3; V: TRBV5-1; D: NA; size: NA; CDR3: CASSGGTSSGNTIYF; DNA: TGCGCCAGCAGCGGAGGGACAAGCTCTGGAAACACCATATATTTT
J: TRBJ2-5; V: TRBV11-2; D: NA; size: NA; CDR3: CASSFSDQETQYF; DNA: TGTGCCAGCAGCTTTTCCGATCAAGAGACCCAGTACTTC
J: TRBJ2-7; V: TRBV2; D: NA; size: NA; CDR3: CASLDGTFPYWEQYF; DNA: TGTGCCAGCTTGGACGGGACCTTCCCCTATTGGGAGCAGTACTTC
J: TRBJ2-5; V: TRBV5-4; D: NA; size: once; CDR3: CASSPGLGETQYF; DNA: TGTGCCAGCAGCCCGGGTCTTGGGGAGACCCAGTACTTC
J: TRBJ2-7; V: TRBV7-9; D: NA; size: NA; CDR3: CASSRGVTYEQYF; DNA: TGTGCCAGCAGCCGGGGAGTTACCTACGAGCAGTACTTC
J: TRBJ1-1; V: TRBV18; D: NA; size: NA; CDR3: CASSLRVNTEAFF; DNA: TGTGCCAGCTCACTCCGGGTCAACACTGAAGCTTTCTTT
J: TRBJ2-7; V: TRBV29-1; D: NA; size: NA; CDR3: CSVESRETYEQYF; DNA: TGCAGCGTTGAATCCAGGGAGACCTACGAGCAGTACTTC
J: TRBJ2-5; V: TRBV11-3; D: NA; size: NA; CDR3: CASSLDRWRSVETQYF; DNA: TGTGCCAGCAGCTTAGATCGATGGAGGTCGGTGGAGACCCAGTACTTC
J: TRBJ1-1; V: TRBV20-1; D: NA; size: NA; CDR3: CSASGQGGDFRF; DNA: TGCAGTGCTAGTGGGCAGGGCGGCGACTTTAGATTT
J: TRBJ2-4; V: TRBV6-5; D: TRBD2; size: NA; CDR3: CASEVQGGDIQYF; DNA: TGTGCCAGCGAGGTGCAGGGAGGGGACATTCAGTACTTC
J: TRBJ1-2; V: TRBV28; D: NA; size: NA; CDR3: CASSLAGNYGYTF; DNA: TGTGCCAGCAGTTTGGCAGGGAACTATGGCTACACCTTC
J: TRBJ1-4; V: TRBV3-1/TRBV3-2; D: NA; size: NA; CDR3: CASSQASPRGREKLFF; DNA: TGTGCCAGCAGCCAAGCATCCCCGCGGGGTAGGGAAAAACTGTTTTTT
J: TRBJ2-2; V: TRBV19; D: TRBD2; size: NA; CDR3: CASSISGGAGELFF; DNA: TGTGCCAGTAGTATTAGCGGGGGAGCCGGGGAGCTGTTTTTT
J: TRBJ2-2; V: TRBV6-5; D: TRBD1; size: NA; CDR3: CASSAQGASTGELFF; DNA: TGTGCCAGCAGCGCACAGGGGGCTAGCACCGGGGAGCTGTTTTTT
J: TRBJ1-1; V: TRBV5-1; D: NA; size: NA; CDR3: CASSFRGTGTEAFF; DNA: TGCGCCAGCAGCTTCCGGGGCACGGGCACTGAAGCTTTCTTT
J: TRBJ1-6; V: TRBV7-2; D: NA; size: NA; CDR3: CASSLMDSYNSPLHF; DNA: TGTGCCAGCAGCTTAATGGACTCCTATAATTCACCCCTCCACTTT
J: TRBJ2-3; V: TRBV7-8; D: NA; size: NA; CDR3: CASSLFEAHTDTQYF; DNA: TGTGCCAGCAGCTTATTCGAGGCCCACACAGATACGCAGTATTTT
J: TRBJ2-5; V: TRBV7-3; D: NA; size: NA; CDR3: CASSLSGVRGETQYF; DNA: TGTGCCAGCAGCTTATCAGGGGTGCGTGGGGAGACCCAGTACTTC
J: TRBJ2-7; V: TRBV3-1/TRBV3-2; D: NA; size: NA; CDR3: CASSLYISYEQYF; DNA: TGTGCCAGCAGCCTTTACATTTCCTACGAGCAGTACTTC
J: TRBJ2-5; V: TRBV6-5; D: NA; size: NA; CDR3: CASTPRAPRGETQYF; DNA: TGTGCCAGCACCCCCCGGGCCCCGAGGGGAGAGACCCAGTACTTC
J: TRBJ2-5; V: TRBV5-1; D: NA; size: few; CDR3: CASSFGFQETQYF; DNA: TGCGCCAGCAGCTTTGGGTTTCAAGAGACCCAGTACTTC
J: TRBJ2-7; V: TRBV19; D: TRBD2; size: few; CDR3: CASSFQGGNEQYF; DNA: TGTGCCAGTAGTTTCCAGGGAGGGAACGAGCAGTACTTC
J: TRBJ2-1; V: TRBV4-1; D: NA; size: NA; CDR3: CASSQERGREQFF; DNA: TGCGCCAGCAGCCAAGAACGGGGGCGTGAGCAGTTCTTC
J: TRBJ1-2; V: TRBV7-2; D: NA; size: NA; CDR3: CASSLNGGDGYTF; DNA: TGTGCCAGCAGCTTAAATGGGGGCGATGGCTACACCTTC
J: TRBJ2-2; V: TRBV6-2/TRBV6-3; D: TRBD1; size: once; CDR3: CASSYLGTGFTGELFF; DNA: TGTGCCAGCAGTTATCTGGGGACAGGGTTCACCGGGGAGCTGTTTTTT
J: TRBJ2-1; V: TRBV19; D: NA; size: once; CDR3: CASSFGSRTPNEQFF; DNA: TGTGCCAGTTCGTTCGGTAGTCGTACCCCCAATGAGCAGTTCTTC
J: TRBJ2-5; V: TRBV27; D: TRBD2; size: NA; CDR3: CASRGGLAGPETQYF; DNA: TGTGCCAGCAGGGGGGGACTAGCGGGGCCCGAGACCCAGTACTTC
J: TRBJ1-4; V: TRBV28; D: NA; size: NA; CDR3: CASSVHSWGQSNEKLFF; DNA: TGTGCCAGCAGTGTACATAGCTGGGGACAATCTAATGAAAAACTGTTTTTT
J: TRBJ1-1; V: TRBV30; D: NA; size: few; CDR3: CAWSIGVGAEAFF; DNA: TGTGCCTGGAGTATCGGGGTTGGAGCTGAAGCTTTCTTT
J: TRBJ2-3; V: TRBV4-1; D: NA; size: NA; CDR3: CASSQEGSGTDTQYF; DNA: TGCGCCAGCAGCCAAGAAGGGAGTGGCACAGATACGCAGTATTTT
J: TRBJ2-2; V: TRBV5-1; D: TRBD2; size: NA; CDR3: CASSRTSGGAASGELFF; DNA: TGCGCCAGCAGCCGGACTAGCGGGGGGGCGGCGTCCGGGGAGCTGTTTTTT
J: TRBJ2-7; V: TRBV7-2; D: NA; size: NA; CDR3: CASSLEGGNFGEQYF; DNA: TGTGCCAGCAGCTTGGAGGGGGGAAACTTCGGCGAGCAGTACTTC
J: TRBJ1-6; V: TRBV14; D: TRBD1; size: once; CDR3: CASSQGQGGPLYNSPLHF; DNA: TGTGCCAGCAGCCAAGGACAGGGTGGGCCCCTCTATAATTCACCCCTCCACTTT
J: TRBJ1-3; V: TRBV14; D: NA; size: NA; CDR3: CASSQLGTRAAGNTIYF; DNA: TGTGCCAGCAGCCAACTAGGCACTCGAGCGGCGGGAAACACCATATATTTT
J: TRBJ2-7; V: TRBV12-3/TRBV12-4; D: NA; size: few; CDR3: CASSLGHEQYF; DNA: TGTGCCAGCAGTTTAGGGCACGAGCAGTACTTC
J: TRBJ2-4; V: TRBV5-4; D: TRBD2; size: NA; CDR3: CASSLGGLAGDIQYF; DNA: TGTGCCAGCAGCTTGGGGGGACTAGCGGGAGACATTCAGTACTTC
J: TRBJ1-5; V: TRBV2; D: NA; size: NA; CDR3: CASSEQGTQPQHF; DNA: TGTGCCAGCAGTGAACAGGGGACCCAGCCCCAGCATTTT
J: TRBJ2-1; V: TRBV9; D: NA; size: NA; CDR3: CASSLDSSIYNEQFF; DNA: TGTGCCAGCAGTCTTGACTCGTCGATCTACAATGAGCAGTTCTTC
J: TRBJ2-7; V: TRBV6-5; D: NA; size: few; CDR3: CASRWGPSTYEQYF; DNA: TGTGCCAGCAGATGGGGTCCTTCTACCTACGAGCAGTACTTC
J: TRBJ2-1; V: TRBV5-8; D: NA; size: NA; CDR3: CASSGSLKRTNEQFF; DNA: TGTGCCAGCAGCGGGAGCCTTAAACGCACCAATGAGCAGTTCTTC
J: TRBJ2-1; V: TRBV27; D: TRBD1; size: NA; CDR3: CASSYRDRVGEQFF; DNA: TGTGCCAGCAGTTACCGGGACAGGGTTGGTGAGCAGTTCTTC
J: TRBJ2-2; V: TRBV7-9; D: NA; size: NA; CDR3: CASSLLGLSPGELFF; DNA: TGTGCCAGCAGCTTACTGGGCCTTTCCCCCGGGGAGCTGTTTTTT